This T cell receptor beta chain was documented in a study of OX40 agonist ivuxolimab in advanced cancers. In terms of the full investigation: Ivuxolimab was an agonistic, fully human IgG2 monoclonal antibody directed against OX40 (CD134), a costimulatory receptor. Three dose-escalation patients achieved partial responses, one with hepatocellular carcinoma and two with cutaneous melanoma. Intravenous ivuxolimab was administered to patients every 2 weeks at six dose levels: 0.01, 0.1, 0.3, 1.5, 3 and 10 mg/kg. Patients were allowed to have had prior anti-PD-1, anti-PD-L1 or anti-CTLA-4 therapy, and 40% of the dose-escalation patients had been treated with checkpoint inhibitors. Peripheral TCRbeta sequencing was intended to test whether TCR sequence diversity was altered and clonal T-cell expansion was caused by ivuxolimab. In the dose-escalation cohort, over 65% of patients were male, and the mean age was around 60 years, with a range of 23 to 79. The paper covers the monotherapy dose-escalation part of the phase I ivuxolimab trial, which included N ≈ 54 patients. Of the approximately 50 dose-escalation patients, hepatocellular carcinoma was present in around 20, melanoma in roughly 15, renal cell carcinoma in 9 and head and neck cancer in 9. General study outcomes and caveats: On average, CD8+ T cells showed more expanded clones than CD4+ T cells after ivuxolimab. In partial responders in the 0.1-3.0 mg/kg groups, normalized peripheral clonal expansion was found to be among the lowest, especially among CD8+ T cells. The antigen specificity of the peripheral T cells that underwent clonal expansion was not determined. At doses of 0.1 to 3.0 mg/kg, clonal expansion of both CD4+ and CD8+ T cells in blood was seen between baseline and week 6. Low levels of normalized T-cell clonal expansion were also seen in some patients who did not respond.

Genomic DNA was isolated from the sorted cells so that the TCRbeta CDR3 region could be sequenced. TCRbeta CDR3 regions were sequenced using the immunoSEQ Assay. In TCRdb, the immuneACCESS table is reduced to in-frame sequences with V and J assigned. These tables do not hold every clone; where another copy was compared, an unresolved V gene accounts for under half, and the others remain unexplained. The sample data list tens of thousands of clones, and 80% to 90% of these were observed just once. Approximately 2% of the sample belongs to the ten largest clones. A remark on this clone: The target of this receptor is not known. No much larger clone is present one base from it, and per-base qualities are unavailable. In the same sample, other DNA sequences code for this CDR3.

The trial excluded patients who had a history of autoimmune disease or who were on systemic immunosuppression. Peripheral blood for TCR sequencing was drawn from every dose cohort at baseline, at cycle 4 day 1 and at cycle 7 day 1. Samples were obtained from an open-label, multicenter, first-in-human phase I dose-escalation trial of ivuxolimab. Adults with locally advanced or metastatic melanoma, renal cell, hepatocellular, or head and neck squamous cell carcinoma were enrolled in the trial. Before TCR sequencing, CD4+ T cells and CD8+ T cells were sorted from peripheral blood as separate populations. For this chain, trimming is 3 bases at the V end and 6 bases at the J end, and the number of junction bases without a gene match is 0. The germline V gene encodes CDR1 KGHSH and CDR2 LQKENI. The cysteine opens and the phenylalanine closes a CDR3 of 12 amino acids. The DNA shown is the 36-base CDR3, in frame from base 1.

The sequencing here drew on CD4+ or CD8+ T cells sorted from blood, taken in a trial of the OX40 agonist ivuxolimab. The source of this sequence is an adult with an advanced solid tumor such as melanoma, head and neck, liver or kidney cancer. The chain couples TRBV18 to TRBJ1-1, and TRBD1 aligns with 8 junction nucleotides. The sequenced DNA: TGTGCCAGCTCACCGGACAGGGCTGAAGCTTTCTTT. Translated, this is CASSPDRAEAFF.